Presented here are 26 T cell receptor beta chains from one specimen sequenced in a study of post-analysis software for immune sequencing data. TCR beta cDNA libraries included unique molecular identifiers. TCRdb itself ran the PCR reads through MiXCR, one entry per CDR3 protein. The table includes roughly 580,000 distinct CDR3 sequences, about 44% detected once. Antigens of these TCRs are unknown. Notes on the study in general: Five TRBV segments, TRBV5-6, TRBV5-1 and TRBV20-1 among them, were found more frequent in patients than controls.

Sequencing used blood. These receptors were collected from a girl aged 5-17 years with multiple sclerosis.

The rearrangement uses TRBV20-1 and TRBJ1-1; 8 bases line up with TRBD1. CDR1 is DFQATT and CDR2 is SNEGSKA in the germline V gene (reference sequence). CDR3 size: 14 residues. Trimming cost V 5 bases and J 0 bases; bases outside gene matches: 5. The CDR3 nucleotides are TGCAGTGCTGGACAGGGAGGCATGAACACTGAAGCTTTCTTT. This encodes CSAGQGGMNTEAFF.

The chain recombines TRBV7-8 with TRBJ2-7; 9 positions match TRBD1. The length of the CDR3 is 15 residues. J was trimmed by 2 bases and V by 5 bases; bases with no gene match: 7. Germline V gives CDR1 SGHVS, CDR2 FQNEAQ. The DNA of the CDR3 is TGTGCCAGCAGCCCCGGGACAGGGCTGACCTACGAGCAGTACTTC. Translated, it gives CASSPGTGLTYEQYF. Full variable domain (outside the CDR3, taken from reference TRBV7-8 and TRBJ2-7): GAGVSQSPRYKVAKRGQDVALRCDPISGHVSLFWYQQALGQGPEFLTYFQNEAQLDKSGLPSDRFFAERPEGSVSTLKIQRTQQEDSAVYLCASSPGTGLTYEQYFGPGTRLTVT.

The chain uses TRBV12-3 or TRBV12-4 and TRBJ2-7; D uncertain. V lost 0 bases and J 8 bases, leaving 5 bases between the germline ends. CDR3 size: 11 residues. The CDR3 reads CASSLATKQYF. In DNA form, the CDR3 reads TGTGCCAGCAGTTTAGCTACGAAGCAGTACTTC.

This clonotype was found a few times. V gene TRBV5-5 combines with J gene TRBJ2-3, with D perhaps TRBD2 (7 bases). The CDR3 has 17 residues. V gave up 6 bases and J gave up 3 bases, with 23 bases separating them. Germline-derived CDR1 and CDR2 are SGHKS and YYEKEE (reference sequence). The CDR3 DNA is TGTGCCAGCACTCAACACTCCATCCGGGGGGCAACAGATACGCAGTATTTT. This sequence encodes CASTQHSIRGATDTQYF.

The chain links TRBV20-1 to TRBJ2-5, with D hard to call. Germline V CDR1 and CDR2: DFQATT, SNEGSKA (reference sequence). V dropped 6 bases and J dropped 0 bases, with 5 bases sitting between them. The CDR3 has 11 residues. The CDR3 nucleotides read TGCAGTGCACCTTACCAAGAGACCCAGTACTTC. Protein product: CSAPYQETQYF.

Turning to this clonotype: The junction differs from germline at one of its ends, possibly a read error. The rearrangement joins TRBV4-1 to TRBJ1-2; D is perhaps TRBD1 (5 bases). From germline, CDR1 is MGHRA and CDR2 YSYEKL. This CDR3 is 16 amino acids long. The CDR3 protein is CASSHSEGRYNHGYTF. In DNA, the CDR3 is TGCGCCAGCAGCCACTCCGAGGGACGATATAACCATGGCTACACCTTC.

V usage is TRBV7-9 and J usage is TRBJ2-5, with D unresolved. Trimming removed 1 base from V and 6 bases from J, with 12 bases in between. There are 14 residues in the CDR3. Per the germline V gene, CDR1 is SEHNR and CDR2 is FQNEAQ (reference sequence). Here the CDR3 DNA reads TGTGCCAGCAGCTTAGACGGTAGTGGGCAGACCCAGTACTTC. Its protein is CASSLDGSGQTQYF.

The chain joins TRBV7-2 to TRBJ2-5; no clear D. The germline V gene encodes CDR1 SGHTA and CDR2 FQGNSA. V was trimmed by 2 bases and J by 2 bases, leaving 18 bases between them. The CDR3 is made up of 17 amino acids. The CDR3 reads CASSLLAGGHAQETQYF. In nucleotides, the CDR3 is TGTGCCAGCAGCTTATTGGCCGGCGGTCACGCACAAGAGACCCAGTACTTC.

This clonotype was counted between two and nine times. The V gene is TRBV6-6, the J gene TRBJ2-7, with TRBD1 identical over 8 bases. This CDR3 is 15 amino acids long. Trimming at V came to 7 bases and at J to 0 bases, leaving 8 bases not matched to a gene. From germline, CDR1 is MNHNY and CDR2 SVGAGI (reference sequence). CDR3 in DNA: TGTGCCAGCACCGGGGACAGGACGAACTCCTACGAGCAGTACTTC. Translating it yields CASTGDRTNSYEQYF.

The rearrangement joins TRBV5-1 to TRBJ2-5; 12 nucleotides agree with TRBD2. CDR1 SGHRS and CDR2 YFSETQ come from the germline V gene. V was pared by 3 bases and J by 1 base, with 4 bases of the junction left unmatched. The CDR3 spans 16 residues. The CDR3 nucleotides read TGCGCCAGCAGCTGGGGACTAGCGGGCATCCAAGAGACCCAGTACTTC. Translation: CASSWGLAGIQETQYF.

This clonotype was observed a few times. V and J are TRBV28 and TRBJ2-1; 7 nucleotides line up with TRBD1. TRBJ2-7 explains the end of the DNA better; the J call may be wrong. This CDR3 is built from 14 residues. Germline loops: CDR1 MDHEN, CDR2 SYDVKM. As DNA, the CDR3 is TGTGCCAGCAGTACCAGGGGGACCTACAATGAGCAGTACTTC. It is translated as CASSTRGTYNEQYF.

The CDR3 sequence: CASSLRGSTYEQYF. The CDR3 coding sequence is TGCGCCAGCAGCTTACGCGGGAGCACCTACGAGCAGTACTTC. The rearrangement links TRBV5-1 to TRBJ2-7, with 7 bases aligning to TRBD2. V shed 2 bases, J shed 2 bases, and the junction held 4 bases outside the gene matches. This CDR3 is 14 amino acids long. Germline V gives CDR1 SGHRS, CDR2 YFSETQ.

This clonotype was recorded a few times. This chain connects TRBV5-1 to TRBJ2-1; D is undetermined. CDR1 is SGHRS and CDR2 is YFSETQ in the germline V gene. Trimming pared 0 bases from V and 7 bases from J, leaving 8 bases between. This CDR3 spans 13 amino acids. As DNA, the CDR3 is TGCGCCAGCAGCTTGGGTAGCCCTAATGAGCAGTTCTTC. Protein sequence: CASSLGSPNEQFF.

This rearrangement joins TRBV12-3 or TRBV12-4 to TRBJ2-5; 11 nucleotides agree with TRBD1. Germline trimming cut 6 bases from V and 6 bases from J; bases unmatched to any gene: 3. The length of the CDR3 is 13 residues. The CDR3 protein is CASRGTGGQTQYF. For the CDR3, the DNA is TGTGCCAGCAGGGGGACAGGGGGGCAGACCCAGTACTTC.

The chain carries TRBV5-6 and TRBJ1-2, with no clear D. The CDR3 totals 14 residues. Germline V gene sequence: CDR1 SGHDT, CDR2 YYEEEE. The ends were cut back, 1 base at V and 3 bases at J, with 10 bases in the middle. The CDR3 region is CASSLKGRHYGYTF. CDR3 sequence (DNA): TGTGCCAGCAGCTTGAAGGGTCGGCACTATGGCTACACCTTC. Using reference TRBV5-6 and TRBJ1-2 for the parts outside the CDR3, the full variable domain is DAGVTQSPTHLIKTRGQQVTLRCSPKSGHDTVSWYQQALGQGPQFIFQYYEEEERQRGNFPDRFSGHQFPNYSSELNVNALLLGDSALYLCASSLKGRHYGYTFGSGTRLTVV.

This clonotype was observed a few times. The gene calls are TRBV19 and TRBJ1-5; 9 bases line up with TRBD1. Unmatched junction bases numbered 9, after V lost 6 bases and J lost 3 bases. Germline V gene data show CDR1 as LNHDA and CDR2 as SQIVND (reference sequence). The CDR3 is 16 amino acids. This chain's CDR3 is CASRGQGGPYNQPQHF. The CDR3 DNA reads as TGTGCCAGTAGGGGACAGGGAGGCCCCTACAATCAGCCCCAGCATTTT.

There are a few counts of this clonotype. The V gene is TRBV5-1, the J gene TRBJ2-5, with TRBD1 matching 9 bases. The V segment lost 4 bases and the J segment 5 bases; nucleotides outside the gene matches: 9. Germline lookup yields CDR1 SGHRS and CDR2 YFSETQ. CDR3 size: 15 residues. The CDR3 spells CASSIGTGTRETQYF. The CDR3 DNA reads as TGCGCCAGCAGCATCGGGACAGGGACCCGTGAGACCCAGTACTTC.

V usage is TRBV9 and J usage is TRBJ1-2, with unresolved D. The germline V and J ends were trimmed by 0 bases and 4 bases, with 13 bases remaining between them. CDR1 SGDLS and CDR2 YYNGEE come from the germline V gene. This CDR3 comprises 15 residues. CDR3 amino acids: CASSVGRLPPYGYTF. The CDR3 coding sequence is TGTGCCAGCAGCGTAGGGCGGTTGCCCCCCTATGGCTACACCTTC.

V is TRBV14 and J is TRBJ2-7, with D unclear. The V end lost 0 bases, the J end lost 3 bases, and 9 bases lay between the germline ends. There are 14 residues in the CDR3. The germline CDR1 and CDR2 sequences are SGHDN and FVKESK. The CDR3 DNA sequence: TGTGCCAGCAGCCAAGAGGCAATGTTCTACGAGCAGTACTTC. This translates into CASSQEAMFYEQYF.

The chain uses TRBV20-1 and TRBJ2-5; D call uncertain. The assigned J gene may be wrong: the sequence end matches TRBJ2-7 better. This CDR3 has 15 residues. CDR1 DFQATT and CDR2 SNEGSKA come from the germline V gene (reference sequence). CDR3 sequence (DNA): TGCAGTGCTATTCCCGGCTCCAGTGGAAACTACGAGCAGTACTTC. Protein sequence: CSAIPGSSGNYEQYF.

The V and J genes are TRBV5-1 and TRBJ1-2; perhaps TRBD1 as D (5 bases). The germline V gene encodes CDR1 SGHRS and CDR2 YFSETQ. The V and J ends lost 6 bases and 2 bases respectively, with 26 bases between them. This CDR3 comprises 18 residues. CDR3 DNA: TGCGCCAGCACTCCCCAACCGGGGGTTGGAACGGCCAACTATGGCTACACCTTC. Translation: CASTPQPGVGTANYGYTF.

The V call is TRBV20-1, the J call TRBJ2-4; D gene ambiguous. CDR1 is DFQATT and CDR2 is SNEGSKA in the germline V gene (reference sequence). CDR3 size: 14 residues. V gave up 3 bases and J gave up 10 bases, with 19 bases separating them. In nucleotides, the CDR3 is TGCAGTGCTAGCCAACCCCAGGACGGGTGGATTCAGTACTTC. It specifies CSASQPQDGWIQYF.

The V gene is TRBV6-1, the J gene TRBJ1-2; 8 bases are shared with TRBD1. CDR1 and CDR2 (germline): MNHNS, SASEGT. The trim removed 4 bases at V and 4 bases at J, leaving 8 bases unmatched. The CDR3 has 15 amino acids. For the CDR3, the DNA is TGTGCCAGCAGTGGACGACAGGGGTCTCCCTATGGCTACACCTTC. Translated: CASSGRQGSPYGYTF.

The rearrangement joins TRBV10-3 to TRBJ1-2, with 7 bases fitting TRBD1. V lost 6 bases, J lost 5 bases, and 6 bases stayed unmatched. Looked up from germline, CDR1 is ENHRY and CDR2 is SYGVKD. The CDR3 has 13 residues. The CDR3 DNA follows: TGTGCCATCAGAACAGGGGTCGGGTATGGCTACACCTTC. Translating gives CAIRTGVGYGYTF.

The V call is TRBV24-1, the J call TRBJ1-2, with D unclear. CDR1 and CDR2 (germline): KGHDR, SFDVKD. V was pared by 4 bases and J by 8 bases, with 10 bases between. The CDR3 has 12 residues. CDR3 coding DNA: TGTGCCACCAGTGACGGGCCCAGCGGCTACACCTTC. It is translated as CATSDGPSGYTF.

V gene TRBV20-1 combines with J gene TRBJ2-7, with 10 bases matching TRBD2. V shed 3 bases, J shed 4 bases, and the junction held 6 bases outside the gene matches. CDR1 is DFQATT, CDR2 SNEGSKA, per germline (reference sequence). The CDR3 covers 14 residues. CDR3 DNA sequence: TGCAGTGCTAGGTTAGCGGGAGGCACATACGAGCAGTACTTC. Residues: CSARLAGGTYEQYF.